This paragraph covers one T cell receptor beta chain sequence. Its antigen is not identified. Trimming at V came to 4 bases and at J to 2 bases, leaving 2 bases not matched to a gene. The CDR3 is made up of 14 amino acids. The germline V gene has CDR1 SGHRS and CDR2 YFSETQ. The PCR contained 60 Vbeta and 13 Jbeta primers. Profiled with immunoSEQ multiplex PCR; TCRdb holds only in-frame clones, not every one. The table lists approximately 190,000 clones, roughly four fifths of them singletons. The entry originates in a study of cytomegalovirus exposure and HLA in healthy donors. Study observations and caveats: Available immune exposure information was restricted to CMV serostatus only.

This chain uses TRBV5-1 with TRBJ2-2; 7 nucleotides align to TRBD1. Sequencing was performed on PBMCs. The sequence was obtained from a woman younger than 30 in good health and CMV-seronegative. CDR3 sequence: CASSGTANTGELFF. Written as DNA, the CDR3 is TGCGCCAGCAGCGGGACAGCTAACACCGGGGAGCTGTTTTTT. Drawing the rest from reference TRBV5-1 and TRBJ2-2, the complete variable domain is KAGVTQTPRYLIKTRGQQVTLSCSPISGHRSVSWYQQTPGQGLQFLFEYFSETQRNKGNFPGRFSGRQFSNSRSEMNVSTLELGDSALYLCASSGTANTGELFFGEGSRLTVL.